This T cell receptor beta chain was captured by sequencing in a study of blood T cells in healthy people across ages. As for the study in general: Per two T cells, template switching captured roughly one barcoded beta molecule. Study-wide findings and caveats: Higher diversity, along with more naive CD4+ cells, distinguished long-lived donors from aged donors.

Then a second PCR, running roughly 7 to 11 cycles, was carried out with a sample-barcoded 5' primer and a J-beta primer mix. TCRdb itself ran the 5' RACE reads through MiXCR, one entry per CDR3 protein. The data contain 700,000 to 950,000 distinct CDR3 sequences, over 45% of them seen just once; the ten biggest clones take up roughly 20%. In germline, CDR1 is SGHTA, CDR2 FQGNSA. The V gene end was trimmed by 0 bases and the J gene end by 8 bases; junction bases not matched to a gene: 5. This CDR3 is 14 amino acids long. On this clonotype: Its target is unknown.

Sample: blood. The TCR sequence derives from a man in his thirties or forties in good health. V and J are TRBV7-2 and TRBJ1-2; TRBD1 matches at 8 bases. The CDR3 bases are TGTGCCAGCAGCTTAGCCCGGACAGGGCCGGGCTACACCTTC. Its protein product is CASSLARTGPGYTF.